These 16 T cell receptor beta chains were all obtained from the same sample, sequenced in a study of blood T cell repertoires in COVID-19. TCRdb's table, derived via immunoSEQ multiplex PCR, lists solely in-frame clones and lacks some. The table records 200,000 or so clones, roughly 88% of them present only once. The sequenced sample consisted of peripheral blood. The receptor set was obtained from a woman aged 40 to 50 who had recovered from COVID-19.

The chain joins TRBV27 to TRBJ2-7, with TRBD1 identical over 9 bases. The CDR3 has 17 residues. The V gene end was trimmed by 1 base and the J gene end by 1 base; junction bases not matched to a gene: 8. CDR1 is MNHEY and CDR2 is SMNVEV in the germline V gene (reference sequence). The CDR3 nucleotides read TGTGCCAGCAGTTTATATTTCGACGGGACAGGGTCCTACGAGCAGTACTTC. Amino acid sequence: CASSLYFDGTGSYEQYF.

This rearrangement joins TRBV6-5 to TRBJ2-1, with 9 bases aligning to TRBD2. CDR3 length: 14 amino acids. V dropped 7 bases and J dropped 4; count of bases not matched to a gene: 5. The germline gives CDR1 MNHEY, CDR2 SVGAGI. CDR3 sequence (DNA): TGTGCCAGCATGAGACTAGCGGCATACAATGAGCAGTTCTTC. As protein: CASMRLAAYNEQFF.

This clone was counted between two and nine times. The CDR3 protein is CASSQDGGPTDTQYF. CDR3 bases: TGCGCCAGCAGCCAAGATGGCGGTCCCACAGATACGCAGTATTTT. V usage is TRBV4-3 and J usage is TRBJ2-3, with no clear D. Germline V CDR1 and CDR2: LGHNA, YSLEER. Trimming removed 0 bases from V and 2 bases from J, with 9 bases in between. The CDR3 length is 15 residues.

CDR3 residues: CASSMLAGANNEQFF. CDR3 bases: TGTGCCAGTAGTATGCTGGCAGGGGCGAACAATGAGCAGTTCTTC. This sequence joins TRBV19 and TRBJ2-1; a possible D gene is TRBD1 (6 bases). V dropped 3 bases and J dropped 5 bases, with 14 bases sitting between them. CDR1 LNHDA and CDR2 SQIVND come from the germline V gene (reference sequence). This CDR3 comprises 15 residues. The full variable domain, with the rest looked up from reference TRBV19 and TRBJ2-1, is DGGITQSPKYLFRKEGQNVTLSCEQNLNHDAMYWYRQDPGQGLRLIYYSQIVNDFQKGDIAEGYSVSREKKESFPLTVTSAQKNPTAFYLCASSMLAGANNEQFFGPGTRLTVL.

The chain employs TRBV28 and TRBJ2-7; D may be TRBD2 (5 bases). The CDR3 extends over 18 amino acids. V was shortened by 4 bases and J by 3 bases, with 25 bases between the two germline ends. Germline CDR1 and CDR2: MDHEN and SYDVKM. In DNA form, the CDR3 reads TGTGCCAGCAGTTACCCTCGGAGCCCGGGAAGCAGGATCTACGAGCAGTACTTC. This translates into CASSYPRSPGSRIYEQYF.

This chain uses TRBV5-8 with TRBJ1-2; D is ambiguous. V lost 4 bases and J lost 2, with 15 bases in between. This CDR3 spans 15 amino acids. In germline, CDR1 is SGHTS, CDR2 YDEGEE. This CDR3 reads CASSPVLGPNYGYTF. CDR3 nucleotide sequence: TGTGCCAGCAGCCCCGTTTTGGGCCCGAACTATGGCTACACCTTC.

The chain has TRBV5-6 and TRBJ1-1, with a possible D match to TRBD1 (5 bases). Between the trimmed V and J ends, which lost 4 bases and 0 bases, there was a span of 16 bases. In germline, CDR1 is SGHDT, CDR2 YYEEEE. This CDR3 has 16 residues. The CDR3 sequence: CASSHRSGGMNTEAFF. DNA of the CDR3: TGTGCCAGCAGCCACCGGTCCGGGGGGATGAACACTGAAGCTTTCTTT.

This chain joins TRBV7-2 and TRBJ1-1; 8 positions agree with TRBD1. The CDR3 runs 14 residues. Germline V CDR1 and CDR2: SGHTA, FQGNSA. Trimming cost V 1 base and J 3 bases; bases outside gene matches: 1. As DNA, the CDR3 is TGTGCCAGCAGCTTAGGGACAGGGTACACTGAAGCTTTCTTT. Amino acid sequence: CASSLGTGYTEAFF.

This clone appeared a single time. This chain joins TRBV7-2 and TRBJ2-5; 8 bases map to TRBD2. The CDR3 spans 15 residues. V was clipped by 1 base and J by 7 bases; unmatched bases: 8. In germline, CDR1 is SGHTA, CDR2 FQGNSA. CDR3 DNA sequence: TGTGCCAGCAGCTTAGTCACGGGAGGGCGCGGGACCCAGTACTTC. This translates into CASSLVTGGRGTQYF.

J is TRBJ2-1 and V is TRBV24-1; 9 bases agree with TRBD1. There are 17 residues in the CDR3. CDR1 KGHDR and CDR2 SFDVKD come from the germline V gene. V lost 2 bases to trimming and J lost 3 bases; unmatched junction nucleotides: 7. DNA for the CDR3: TGTGCCACCAGTGATTCGGGACAGGGAGGTCGCTACAATGAGCAGTTCTTC. It is translated as CATSDSGQGGRYNEQFF.

The rearrangement uses TRBV29-1 and TRBJ1-1; TRBD1 might be the D (5 bases). Germline V CDR1 and CDR2: SQVTM, ANQGSEA. Trimming left V 7 bases short and J 8 bases short, with 14 bases between. The length of the CDR3 is 11 residues. CDR3 protein: CSAGGLGEAFF. In DNA form, the CDR3 reads TGCAGCGCGGGGGGACTAGGAGAAGCTTTCTTT.

V is TRBV18 and J is TRBJ1-5; no definite D call. Germline CDR1 KGHSH, CDR2 LQKENI. This CDR3 region has 13 residues. Trimming cost V 2 bases and J 11 bases, with 13 bases left between them. In nucleotides, the CDR3 is TGTGCCAGCTCACCAACACCGGGAGCGGCCCAGCATTTT. Translating it yields CASSPTPGAAQHF.

The chain recombines TRBV3-1 (or the pseudogene TRBV3-2) with TRBJ2-7, with D uncertain. Germline values: CDR1 LGHDT, CDR2 YNNKEL (reference sequence). Trimming pared 1 base from V and 12 bases from J, leaving 13 bases between. The CDR3 runs to 12 residues. This CDR3 is CASSQGGPGMYF. The CDR3 nucleotides are TGTGCCAGCAGCCAAGGCGGTCCCGGTATGTACTTC.

CDR3 in DNA: TGTGCCAGCCGGGGGGGGGTCTACGAGCAGTACTTC. This encodes CASRGGVYEQYF. The chain carries TRBV27 and TRBJ2-7; 8 bases are a match to TRBD2. The CDR3 sequence is 12 residues long. V was pared by 8 bases and J by 3 bases, with 3 bases of the junction left unmatched. Germline V gene data show CDR1 as MNHEY and CDR2 as SMNVEV (reference sequence).

The J gene is TRBJ2-5, the V gene TRBV7-9, with D tentatively TRBD1 (6 bases). V lost 1 base to trimming and J lost 5 bases, with 11 bases between them. The length of the CDR3 is 14 residues. Germline V gives CDR1 SEHNR, CDR2 FQNEAQ (reference sequence). The CDR3 DNA sequence: TGTGCCAGCAGCTTAGGGACAGTCAGGGAGACCCAGTACTTC. It codes for CASSLGTVRETQYF.

This chain joins TRBV3-1 (or the pseudogene TRBV3-2) and TRBJ2-3, with D maybe TRBD2 (7 bases). The germline V gene has CDR1 LGHDT and CDR2 YNNKEL (reference sequence). The CDR3 has 14 residues. Trimming stripped 0 bases from V and 9 bases from J, with 13 bases between. The CDR3 DNA reads TGTGCCAGCAGCCAAGAGAGGGGGGGTACGACGCAGTATTTT. It translates to CASSQERGGTTQYF.